One sample yielded the 30 T cell receptor beta chains listed below, sequenced in a study of metastatic and nonmetastatic thyroid tumors. Patients underwent thyroid surgery, and none had received any treatment before it. TCRdb called clones again from the PCR reads with MiXCR. The sample records 9,600 or so clones, about a tenth being singletons. Sequenced material: tumor tissue. Receptors were obtained from a female donor with papillary thyroid cancer or a benign thyroid nodule (not recorded which). Some clones in this sample may be carry-over from other donors' samples.

The chain uses TRBV28 and TRBJ2-1; 7 bases agree with TRBD2. V lost 2 bases, J lost 7 bases, and 5 bases stayed unmatched. The germline V gene has CDR1 MDHEN and CDR2 SYDVKM. The CDR3 consists of 14 residues. CDR3 amino acids: CASSLVLAVNEQFF. DNA for the CDR3: TGTGCCAGCAGTTTAGTTCTAGCGGTAAATGAGCAGTTCTTC.

In its sample, this clone ranks as medium-sized (0.01 to 0.1%). The chain recombines TRBV12-3 or TRBV12-4 with TRBJ1-6; the D is unclear. This CDR3 spans 16 amino acids. V gave up 5 bases and J gave up 0 bases, with 11 bases separating them. The CDR3 reads CASSTRGSSYNSPLHF. Written as DNA, the CDR3 is TGTGCCAGCAGTACCCGAGGAAGCTCCTATAATTCACCCCTCCACTTT.

The sample holds many counts of this clone. The V gene is TRBV20-1, the J gene TRBJ2-3, with D possibly matching TRBD2 (6 bases). The germline V gene encodes CDR1 DFQATT and CDR2 SNEGSKA (reference sequence). The germline V and J ends were trimmed by 3 bases and 0 bases, with 13 bases remaining between them. CDR3 length equals 15 residues. In nucleotides, the CDR3 is TGCAGTGCTAGGGGAGGCGGCAAAAGCACAGATACGCAGTATTTT. Translated, it gives CSARGGGKSTDTQYF.

This clone was recorded many times. CDR3 loop: CASSSDLGHGAFF. Written as DNA, the CDR3 is TGTGCCAGCAGCTCCGACTTGGGGCATGGAGCTTTCTTT. The chain recombines TRBV7-9 with TRBJ1-1; D may be TRBD1 (5 bases). This CDR3 is built from 13 residues. Trimming removed 4 bases at V and 10 bases at J, with 16 bases between. Germline CDR1 SEHNR, CDR2 FQNEAQ (reference sequence).

This clone was observed many times. Written as DNA, the CDR3 is TGTGCCAGCAGCGTAGGGGGTAGCGGGAGCCGGGAGACCCAGTACTTC. This sequence encodes CASSVGGSGSRETQYF. The chain carries TRBV9 and TRBJ2-5; 9 bases agree with TRBD2. Trimming at V came to 0 bases and at J to 5 bases, leaving 8 bases not matched to a gene. This CDR3 comprises 16 residues. Germline values: CDR1 SGDLS, CDR2 YYNGEE.

By share, this clone counts as medium-sized (0.01 to 0.1%). The V gene is TRBV6-1, the J gene TRBJ1-1; the match to TRBD1 covers 9 bases. The germline V gene has CDR1 MNHNS and CDR2 SASEGT. The CDR3 covers 14 residues. V lost 4 bases to trimming and J lost 3 bases; unmatched junction nucleotides: 3. DNA for the CDR3: TGTGCCAGCAGTGCAGACAGGGGGGACACTGAAGCTTTCTTT. Its protein product is CASSADRGDTEAFF.

The chain recombines TRBV2 with TRBJ2-5; 8 positions agree with TRBD2. The CDR3 consists of 15 residues. Germline V gene lookup returns CDR1 SNHLY and CDR2 FYNNEI. V trimming: 8 bases; J trimming: 5 bases; junction bases outside the gene matches: 13. CDR3 sequence: CASPVVAGSSETQYF. The CDR3 coding sequence is TGTGCCAGCCCTGTGGTAGCGGGATCCTCGGAGACCCAGTACTTC.

A note on this clone: Since a much larger clone is just one base distant, this may be a read error. The genes are TRBV4-1 and TRBJ2-1, with D perhaps given as TRBD1 or TRBD2 (5 bases each). CDR3 length: 17 residues. Germline assignment: CDR1 MGHRA and CDR2 YSYEKL. CDR3 nucleotides: TGCGCCAGCAGCCAAGGAGCGGACACGAACTCCTACCATGAGCAGTTCTTC. It is translated as CASSQGADTNSYHEQFF.

By proportion, this clone is medium-sized. The chain is built from TRBV6-1 and TRBJ2-5; D is unclear. Germline CDR1 is MNHNS and CDR2 is SASEGT. There are 12 residues in the CDR3. V was pared by 4 bases and J by 6 bases, with 9 bases between. CDR3 protein: CASSVDGKTQYF. Here the CDR3 DNA reads TGTGCCAGCAGTGTTGATGGAAAGACCCAGTACTTC.

This clone was seen many times. The chain recombines TRBV4-2 with TRBJ2-2, with D possibly being TRBD1 (5 bases). CDR1 is LGHNA, CDR2 YNFKEQ, per germline. This CDR3 contains 17 residues. V lost 0 bases and J lost 2, with 13 bases in between. For the CDR3, the DNA is TGTGCCAGCAGCCAAGATCCGCAGGGCGCAAACACCGGGGAGCTGTTTTTT. It specifies CASSQDPQGANTGELFF.

By frequency in the sample, this clone is medium-sized. This chain uses TRBV6-1 with TRBJ2-1; 8 bases line up with TRBD2. V dropped 6 bases and J dropped 12; count of bases not matched to a gene: 10. CDR3 length equals 13 residues. Germline CDR1 MNHNS, CDR2 SASEGT. The CDR3 loop is CASSQEAGGGQFF. The CDR3 DNA is TGTGCCAGCAGCCAGGAGGCGGGGGGCGGGCAGTTCTTC.

Relative to its sample, this clone is medium-sized. The chain recombines TRBV24-1 with TRBJ2-1; D is possibly TRBD2 (6 bases). This CDR3 is built from 16 residues. In germline, CDR1 is KGHDR, CDR2 SFDVKD. V lost 4 bases and J 2 bases, leaving 14 bases between the germline ends. The CDR3 sequence: CATSDPLAIPYNEQFF. In nucleotides, the CDR3 is TGTGCCACCAGTGACCCCCTAGCGATCCCCTACAATGAGCAGTTCTTC.

This clone was seen ten or more times. Other DNA sequences within the sample encode an identical CDR3. The chain joins TRBV9 to TRBJ1-4, with D maybe TRBD1 (5 bases). Between the trimmed V and J ends, which lost 0 bases and 8 bases, there was a span of 14 bases. From germline, CDR1 is SGDLS and CDR2 YYNGEE. CDR3 size: 15 residues. The CDR3 protein is CASSVGANRGEKLFF. The DNA of the CDR3 is TGTGCCAGCAGCGTAGGGGCCAACCGGGGGGAAAAACTGTTTTTT.

Many counts were recorded for this clone. The V call is TRBV7-9, the J call TRBJ2-5, with 9 bases identical to TRBD1. The CDR3 loop spans 16 amino acids. Germline V CDR1 and CDR2: SEHNR, FQNEAQ (reference sequence). The junction had 11 bases not matched to a gene; V was cut back by 5 bases and J by 4 bases. The CDR3 loop is CASSTRQGVIIETQYF. The CDR3 DNA follows: TGTGCCAGCAGCACAAGACAGGGGGTGATTATAGAGACCCAGTACTTC.

This clone appeared many times. A much larger clone differs by one base, so this may be a read error. The gene calls are TRBV19 and TRBJ2-2; D possibly corresponds to TRBD1 (6 bases). Trimming took off 8 bases at V and 7 bases at J, with 14 bases between the two ends. The germline CDR1 and CDR2 sequences are LNHDA and SQIVND (reference sequence). This CDR3 has 13 residues. CDR3 residues: CASRAQGIGELFF. In DNA, the CDR3 is TGTGCCAGTCGTGCACAGGGTATCGGGGAGCTGTTTTTT.

At least ten counts were recorded for this clone. The chain carries TRBV28 and TRBJ2-7; 8 bases are a match to TRBD2. The trim removed 6 bases at V and 1 base at J, leaving 5 bases unmatched. CDR3 length: 14 amino acids. The germline gives CDR1 MDHEN, CDR2 SYDVKM. The CDR3 nucleotides are TGTGCCAGCAGCCCTCGGGGGGGGTCCTACGAGCAGTACTTC. Translation: CASSPRGGSYEQYF.

This clone has just a few counts. This sequence joins TRBV6-1 and TRBJ2-3; TRBD2 is a possible D gene (6 bases). Germline V gene sequence: CDR1 MNHNS, CDR2 SASEGT. The length of the CDR3 is 14 residues. Trimming removed 6 bases from V and 5 bases from J, with 15 bases in between. The CDR3 sequence is CASRAKWGVDTQYF. CDR3 coding DNA: TGTGCCAGCAGGGCTAAGTGGGGGGTAGATACGCAGTATTTT.

Regarding this clone: Given a much more abundant clone one base away, this may be a read error. This chain links TRBV29-1 with TRBJ2-5; D is possibly TRBD1 (6 bases). The CDR3 contains 14 residues. The germline gives CDR1 SQVTM, CDR2 ANQGSEA. CDR3 sequence reads: CSVASARGQEAQYF. CDR3 in DNA: TGCAGCGTTGCCTCCGCCAGGGGACAAGAGGCCCAGTACTTC.

The CDR3 reads CASSQNGAGVRDTQYF. The CDR3 nucleotides are TGTGCCAGCAGCCAAAACGGGGCGGGAGTGCGGGATACGCAGTATTTT. The chain links TRBV3-1 to TRBJ2-3, with 7 bases lining up with TRBD2. V was pared by 2 bases and J by 6 bases, with 11 bases of the junction left unmatched. The CDR3 is 16 residues long. CDR1 and CDR2 (germline): LGHDT, YNNKEL (reference sequence).

This clone was counted many times. Other DNA sequences from this sample encode an identical CDR3 as well. The chain joins TRBV7-9 to TRBJ2-5; D is perhaps TRBD2 (6 bases). Germline V lookup: CDR1 SEHNR, CDR2 FQNEAQ (reference sequence). The CDR3 loop spans 15 amino acids. V lost 2 bases to trimming and J lost 2 bases, with 12 bases between them. CDR3 bases: TGTGCCAGCAGCTTATCCGGGACTCCACAAGAGACCCAGTACTTC. Its translation: CASSLSGTPQETQYF.

This clone has ten or more counts. The chain joins TRBV24-1 to TRBJ2-1; D is undetermined. This CDR3 is built from 17 residues. Germline V gene data show CDR1 as KGHDR and CDR2 as SFDVKD. Trimming took off 2 bases at V and 0 bases at J, with 13 bases between the two ends. CDR3 sequence (DNA): TGTGCCACCAGTGATTCTCCCACGGCTACCTCCTACAATGAGCAGTTCTTC. The encoded protein is CATSDSPTATSYNEQFF.

This clone was seen repeatedly, ten times or more. The chain combines TRBV7-6 with TRBJ2-3; 7 bases agree with TRBD1. The length of the CDR3 is 15 residues. With 5 bases clipped from V and 2 bases from J, the junction kept 7 bases outside the gene matches. From germline, CDR1 is SGHVS and CDR2 FNYEAQ. The CDR3 coding sequence is TGTGCCAGCAGCCCCAGGGGGACACACACAGATACGCAGTATTTT. Protein: CASSPRGTHTDTQYF.

By share of the sample, this clone is medium-sized. This rearrangement joins TRBV20-1 to TRBJ2-5, with 7 bases identical to TRBD1. This CDR3 is 13 amino acids long. Germline V gene sequence: CDR1 DFQATT, CDR2 SNEGSKA (reference sequence). Trimming at V came to 3 bases and at J to 2 bases, leaving 3 bases not matched to a gene. The CDR3 protein is CSASKQGQETQYF. CDR3 nucleotide sequence: TGCAGTGCTAGTAAACAGGGGCAAGAGACCCAGTACTTC.

By share, this clone counts as medium-sized. The chain has TRBV6-1 and TRBJ1-5; TRBD1 aligns across 8 bases. Looked up from germline, CDR1 is MNHNS and CDR2 is SASEGT. V dropped 7 bases and J dropped 2; count of bases not matched to a gene: 7. The CDR3 extends over 15 amino acids. CDR3 protein: CASNGGQEGNQPQHF. The CDR3 coding sequence is TGTGCCAGCAATGGGGGACAGGAGGGCAATCAGCCCCAGCATTTT.

This clone is labeled medium-sized. V gene TRBV6-1 combines with J gene TRBJ1-2, with D unclear. Between the trimmed V and J ends, which lost 8 bases and 2 bases, there was a span of 12 bases. The CDR3 covers 13 residues. CDR1 MNHNS and CDR2 SASEGT come from the germline V gene. The CDR3 protein is CASATLSNYGYTF. Written as DNA, the CDR3 is TGTGCCAGCGCGACACTGTCAAACTATGGCTACACCTTC.

This clone is categorized as medium-sized. CDR3 region: CASSLGGFALHF. CDR3 bases: TGTGCCAGCAGTTTAGGGGGTTTCGCCCTCCACTTT. This chain uses TRBV12-3 or TRBV12-4 with TRBJ1-6; D remains unclear. The V end lost 1 base, the J end lost 14 bases, and 9 bases lay between the germline ends. The CDR3 totals 12 residues.

This clone was counted at least ten times. V usage is TRBV20-1 and J usage is TRBJ2-1; 14 bases fit TRBD2. In germline, CDR1 is DFQATT, CDR2 SNEGSKA (reference sequence). The CDR3 consists of 16 residues. The J segment lost 6 bases and the V segment lost 6 bases, leaving 10 bases of the junction unmatched. The DNA of the CDR3 is TGCAGTGCAGGACTAGCGGGGGGTCGGGGCCCCAATGAGCAGTTCTTC. Encoded protein: CSAGLAGGRGPNEQFF.

This clone is labeled as medium-sized (0.01 to 0.1%). CDR3 nucleotide sequence: TGTGCCAGCAGTCCTCGGGACAATTCAGGCTACACCTTC. Translated: CASSPRDNSGYTF. V is TRBV28 and J is TRBJ1-2; D is perhaps TRBD1 (6 bases). Germline CDR1 MDHEN, CDR2 SYDVKM. Trimming shortened V by 5 bases and J by 8 bases, and 15 bases separated the two germline ends. The CDR3 is 13 residues long.

By its share, this clone is medium-sized. V and J are TRBV2 and TRBJ2-3, with a tentative D call TRBD1 (6 bases). Between the trimmed V and J ends, which lost 6 bases and 4 bases, there was a span of 14 bases. The CDR3 covers 14 residues. The germline V gene encodes CDR1 SNHLY and CDR2 FYNNEI. CDR3 nucleotide sequence: TGTGCCAGCAGCCGAATGGGGGCGGCAGATACGCAGTATTTT. It specifies CASSRMGAADTQYF.

This clone was recorded at least ten times. This chain's CDR3 is CASSTDGGTDTQYF. In DNA form, the CDR3 reads TGTGCCAGCAGTACCGATGGGGGAACAGATACGCAGTATTTT. The V call is TRBV6-4, the J call TRBJ2-3, with D perhaps TRBD1 or TRBD2 (5 bases each). The CDR3 sequence is 14 residues long. Germline-derived CDR1 and CDR2 are MRHNA and SNTAGT. The germline V and J ends were trimmed by 5 bases and 3 bases, with 12 bases remaining between them.